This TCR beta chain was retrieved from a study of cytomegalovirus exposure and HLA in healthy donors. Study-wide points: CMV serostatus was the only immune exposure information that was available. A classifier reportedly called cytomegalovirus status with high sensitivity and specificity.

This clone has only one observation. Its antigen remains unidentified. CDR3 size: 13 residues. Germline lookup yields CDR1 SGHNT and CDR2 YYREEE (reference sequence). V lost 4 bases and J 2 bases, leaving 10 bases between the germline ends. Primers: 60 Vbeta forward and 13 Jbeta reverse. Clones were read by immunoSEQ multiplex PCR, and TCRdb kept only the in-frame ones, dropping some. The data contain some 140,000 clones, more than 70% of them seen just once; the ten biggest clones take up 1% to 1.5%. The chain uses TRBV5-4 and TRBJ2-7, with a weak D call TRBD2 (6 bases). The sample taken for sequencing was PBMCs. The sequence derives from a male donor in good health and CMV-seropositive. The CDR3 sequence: CASSPGVTYEQYF. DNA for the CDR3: TGTGCCAGCAGCCCGGGGGTAACCTACGAGCAGTACTTC.